This entry lists 31 T cell receptor beta chains sequenced from one sample in a study of lymphopenia after photon versus proton radiotherapy. Sequencing used immunoSEQ multiplex PCR; TCRdb keeps in-frame clones, though not all of them. The data show some 21,000 clones, 85% seen once. The sequences come from peripheral blood, collected from a patient treated with photon-based radiotherapy. Source of these receptors: a man in his sixties with pancreatic cancer.

The rearrangement joins TRBV5-1 to TRBJ2-3; 8 bases match TRBD2. CDR1 is SGHRS and CDR2 is YFSETQ in the germline V gene. V shed 7 bases, J shed 2 bases, and the junction held 6 bases outside the gene matches. The CDR3 is 14 amino acids. CDR3 nucleotides: TGCGCCAGCGACCGGGGGGGAACCACAGATACGCAGTATTTT. Amino acids: CASDRGGTTDTQYF.

V and J are TRBV7-2 and TRBJ1-5, with a weak D call TRBD1 (5 bases). Germline values: CDR1 SGHTA, CDR2 FQGNSA. CDR3 length equals 15 residues. V dropped 1 base and J dropped 5 bases, with 12 bases sitting between them. Here the CDR3 reads CASSLEIGVHQPQHF. The CDR3 DNA reads as TGTGCCAGCAGCTTAGAAATAGGGGTTCATCAGCCCCAGCATTTT.

The chain employs TRBV6-5 and TRBJ1-1; D unclear. This CDR3 is built from 15 residues. Germline values: CDR1 MNHEY, CDR2 SVGAGI. V was shortened by 5 bases and J by 1 base, with 14 bases between the two germline ends. CDR3 bases: TGTGCCAGCAGTACTCCGTTCAGTGAGAACACTGAAGCTTTCTTT. As protein: CASSTPFSENTEAFF.

This clone was seen only a few times. This chain joins TRBV6-4 and TRBJ2-2; D possibly corresponds to TRBD2 (7 bases). CDR3 length: 18 residues. In germline, CDR1 is MRHNA, CDR2 SNTAGT. Trimming took 2 bases from V and 2 from J, leaving 18 bases between them. The CDR3 sequence: CASSDRINRGANTGELFF. CDR3 nucleotide sequence: TGTGCCAGCAGTGACAGAATCAACCGGGGGGCAAACACCGGGGAGCTGTTTTTT.

The chain is built from TRBV27 and TRBJ2-2; D is uncertain. Trimming took off 2 bases at V and 4 bases at J, with 5 bases between the two ends. The CDR3 runs to 13 residues. CDR1 is MNHEY, CDR2 SMNVEV, per germline (reference sequence). This CDR3 reads CASSLRPTGELFF. The CDR3 DNA follows: TGTGCCAGCAGTTTACGGCCCACCGGGGAGCTGTTTTTT.

The gene calls are TRBV11-2 and TRBJ2-7, with TRBD2 identical over 11 bases. This CDR3 has 15 amino acids. Unmatched junction bases numbered 4, after V lost 4 bases and J lost 2 bases. Looked up from germline, CDR1 is SGHAT and CDR2 is FQNNGV. CDR3 nucleotides: TGTGCCAGCAGCTCCCGACTAGCGGGGCCCTACGAGCAGTACTTC. This sequence encodes CASSSRLAGPYEQYF.

This sequence joins TRBV25-1 and TRBJ1-4, with no clear D. Germline V lookup: CDR1 MGHDK, CDR2 SYGVNS. The germline V and J ends were trimmed by 3 bases and 7 bases, with 15 bases remaining between them. CDR3 length: 15 residues. The CDR3 DNA sequence: TGTGCCAGCAGTGAGTCCATAAGGATGAGTGAAAAACTGTTTTTT. Encoded protein: CASSESIRMSEKLFF. The full variable domain, rest sourced from reference TRBV25-1 and TRBJ1-4, is EADIYQTPRYLVIGTGKKITLECSQTMGHDKMYWYQQDPGMELHLIHYSYGVNSTEKGDLSSESTVSRIRTEHFPLTLESARPSHTSQYLCASSESIRMSEKLFFGSGTQLSVL.

V gene TRBV4-3 combines with J gene TRBJ2-3, with D tentatively TRBD1 or TRBD2 (5 bases each). Germline V lookup: CDR1 LGHNA, CDR2 YSLEER. The CDR3 has 18 residues. Trimming removed 0 bases at V and 0 bases at J, with 16 bases between. The CDR3 nucleotides are TGCGCCAGCAGCCAAGACGGCGTCTCGAGGGGTAGCACAGATACGCAGTATTTT. This gives the protein CASSQDGVSRGSTDTQYF.

This chain links TRBV11-2 with TRBJ1-1; D might be TRBD1 (5 bases). V was clipped by 7 bases and J by 8 bases, with 17 bases between them. This CDR3 spans 13 amino acids. Germline CDR1 SGHAT, CDR2 FQNNGV. DNA for the CDR3: TGTGCCAGCACACCCGGCGGGGGGTGGGAAGCTTTCTTT. Translation gives CASTPGGGWEAFF.

This clone was observed a handful of times. This rearrangement joins TRBV11-1 to TRBJ2-7, with D perhaps assigned TRBD1 or TRBD2 (5 bases each). V was cut by 0 bases and J by 6 bases, with 15 bases left in between. CDR1 is SGHAT, CDR2 FQDESV, per germline (reference sequence). CDR3 size: 15 residues. The CDR3 DNA is TGTGCCAGCAGCTTAGCGGGGTGGTGGGACGGCGAGCAGTACTTC. It translates to CASSLAGWWDGEQYF.

The V and J genes are TRBV4-1 and TRBJ2-3; D possibly corresponds to TRBD1 (6 bases). Per the germline V gene, CDR1 is MGHRA and CDR2 is YSYEKL. This CDR3 has 16 amino acids. Trimming removed 6 bases at V and 5 bases at J, with 21 bases between. DNA for the CDR3: TGCGCCAGCAGACAGGGATCAGGCCCACGGGGAGATACGCAGTATTTT. Its translation: CASRQGSGPRGDTQYF.

The chain has TRBV2 and TRBJ2-3, with a possible D match to TRBD1 (5 bases). Per the germline V gene, CDR1 is SNHLY and CDR2 is FYNNEI. Trimming stripped 6 bases from V and 5 bases from J, with 9 bases between. The CDR3 covers 12 residues. CDR3 sequence reads: CASRFREDTQYF. The CDR3 DNA follows: TGTGCCAGCAGGTTCAGGGAAGATACGCAGTATTTT.

The chain employs TRBV7-2 and TRBJ2-5, with D unresolved. The J call is in doubt because the DNA end fits TRBJ2-7 better. This CDR3 has 14 amino acids. The germline gives CDR1 SGHTA, CDR2 FQGNSA. CDR3 coding DNA: TGTGCCAGCAACCTAGGTGGAAACTCCTACGAGCAGTACTTC. Residues: CASNLGGNSYEQYF.

The rearrangement links TRBV7-9 to TRBJ1-1; D uncertain. Trimming stripped 5 bases from V and 4 bases from J, with 14 bases between. CDR3 length equals 14 residues. Germline V gene data show CDR1 as SEHNR and CDR2 as FQNEAQ (reference sequence). CDR3 protein: CASSPYGVVTEAFF. The CDR3 DNA reads TGTGCCAGCAGCCCATATGGGGTGGTCACTGAAGCTTTCTTT.

This clone was seen only a few times. The chain links TRBV2 to TRBJ1-1; the D gene is possibly TRBD1 (5 bases). The ends were cut back, 11 bases at V and 0 bases at J, with 10 bases in the middle. Germline-derived CDR1 and CDR2 are SNHLY and FYNNEI. The CDR3 consists of 12 residues. For the CDR3, the DNA is TGTGCCGGCCAGGGAGTGAACACTGAAGCTTTCTTT. This gives the protein CAGQGVNTEAFF.

The chain is built from TRBV4-2 and TRBJ2-7; 7 bases are shared with TRBD2. Trimming at V came to 1 base and at J to 4 bases, leaving 7 bases not matched to a gene. Germline V lookup: CDR1 LGHNA, CDR2 YNFKEQ. This CDR3 has 15 residues. The CDR3 region has the DNA TGTGCCAGCAGCCAAGGCCTGGCGGGAGAATACGAGCAGTACTTC. This translates into CASSQGLAGEYEQYF.

V usage is TRBV7-2 and J usage is TRBJ1-1; perhaps TRBD1 as D (6 bases). Trimming removed 5 bases from V and 5 bases from J, with 18 bases in between. Looked up from germline, CDR1 is SGHTA and CDR2 is FQGNSA. The length of the CDR3 is 15 residues. The CDR3 coding sequence is TGTGCCAGCAGCCCCGAGGGGGGGGTGGGGACTGAAGCTTTCTTT. Protein sequence: CASSPEGGVGTEAFF.

This chain joins TRBV5-1 and TRBJ2-3, with 7 positions matching TRBD1. V gave up 0 bases and J gave up 0 bases; unmatched junction bases: 1. CDR3 size: 15 residues. CDR1 SGHRS and CDR2 YFSETQ come from the germline V gene. This chain's CDR3 is CASSLADRSTDTQYF. As DNA, the CDR3 is TGCGCCAGCAGCTTGGCGGACAGGAGCACAGATACGCAGTATTTT.

The count of this clone is one. V is TRBV6-1 and J is TRBJ1-5, with D possibly matching TRBD1 (5 bases). CDR1 is MNHNS, CDR2 SASEGT, per germline. The CDR3 is 15 residues long. Between the trimmed V and J ends, which lost 1 base and 4 bases, there was a span of 11 bases. The CDR3 sequence: CASSEGTQGNQPQHF. The CDR3 nucleotides are TGTGCCAGCAGTGAAGGGACGCAGGGAAATCAGCCCCAGCATTTT.

V and J are TRBV7-9 and TRBJ2-6; D is tentatively TRBD1 or TRBD2 (5 bases each). This CDR3 has 19 amino acids. Germline CDR1 is SEHNR and CDR2 is FQNEAQ (reference sequence). V dropped 6 bases and J dropped 0 bases, with 21 bases sitting between them. CDR3 protein: CASRHVAGTERSGANVLTF. The CDR3 bases are TGTGCCAGCAGACATGTCGCCGGGACCGAACGCTCTGGGGCCAACGTCCTGACTTTC.

CDR3 in DNA: TGTGCCAGCAGCCGATTTGCGGGGACGGACACTGAAGCTTTCTTT. The encoded protein is CASSRFAGTDTEAFF. V usage is TRBV5-5 and J usage is TRBJ1-1, with D possibly being TRBD1 (5 bases). The germline V gene has CDR1 SGHKS and CDR2 YYEKEE (reference sequence). CDR3 size: 15 residues. V was pared by 4 bases and J by 3 bases, with 16 bases between.

This clone was seen a single time. The chain employs TRBV13 and TRBJ2-7, with 11 bases aligning to TRBD1. V lost 2 bases and J lost 7; bases outside the gene matches: 7. The CDR3 is made up of 15 amino acids. Germline CDR1 PRHDT, CDR2 FYEKMQ (reference sequence). CDR3 loop: CASSLPTGQGGEQYF. The CDR3 DNA reads as TGTGCCAGCAGCTTACCAACGGGACAGGGGGGAGAGCAGTACTTC.

The V call is TRBV30, the J call TRBJ1-2, with 9 bases lining up with TRBD1. The germline V gene has CDR1 GTSNPN and CDR2 SVGIG (reference sequence). This CDR3 region has 14 residues. The V segment lost 6 bases and the J segment 0 bases; nucleotides outside the gene matches: 5. CDR3 nucleotides: TGTGCCTGCCCGGGACAGGGAGCTAACTATGGCTACACCTTC. Translating it yields CACPGQGANYGYTF.

This rearrangement joins TRBV5-5 to TRBJ2-5, with unresolved D. The germline V gene has CDR1 SGHKS and CDR2 YYEKEE (reference sequence). V lost 3 bases, J lost 0 bases, and 9 bases lay in between. CDR3 size: 14 residues. CDR3 residues: CASSSLHNQETQYF. CDR3 bases: TGTGCCAGCAGCTCCTTACACAACCAAGAGACCCAGTACTTC. Filled out from reference TRBV5-5 and TRBJ2-5, the complete variable domain reads DAGVTQSPTHLIKTRGQQVTLRCSPISGHKSVSWYQQVLGQGPQFIFQYYEKEERGRGNFPDRFSARQFPNYSSELNVNALLLGDSALYLCASSSLHNQETQYFGPGTRLLVL.

In DNA form, the CDR3 reads TGTGCCAGCAGCTTCATTGGGGACCCGAACTATGGCTACACCTTC. It codes for CASSFIGDPNYGYTF. This sequence joins TRBV7-2 and TRBJ1-2; D is possibly TRBD1 (5 bases). CDR3 length: 15 residues. Deletions cut 3 bases from V and 2 bases from J, with 13 bases between. CDR1 is SGHTA, CDR2 FQGNSA, per germline.

The CDR3 sequence is CASSLRGQDYQPQHF. The DNA for the CDR3 is TGTGCCAGCAGCTTACGGGGACAGGACTATCAGCCCCAGCATTTT. The J gene is TRBJ1-5, the V gene TRBV7-8, with 8 bases matching TRBD1. Germline V gene data show CDR1 as SGHVS and CDR2 as FQNEAQ. V lost 2 bases to trimming and J lost 5 bases; unmatched junction nucleotides: 5. The CDR3 spans 15 residues. Drawing the rest from reference TRBV7-8 and TRBJ1-5, the complete variable domain is GAGVSQSPRYKVAKRGQDVALRCDPISGHVSLFWYQQALGQGPEFLTYFQNEAQLDKSGLPSDRFFAERPEGSVSTLKIQRTQQEDSAVYLCASSLRGQDYQPQHFGDGTRLSIL.

The chain links TRBV7-3 to TRBJ2-2; 7 bases align to TRBD1. Germline-derived CDR1 and CDR2 are SGHTA and FQGTGA. The V segment lost 4 bases and the J segment 5 bases; nucleotides outside the gene matches: 4. This CDR3 is 14 amino acids long. The CDR3 DNA sequence: TGTGCCAGCAGCTCGGGACAGCAGACCGGGGAGCTGTTTTTT. Encoded protein: CASSSGQQTGELFF.

The table lists this clone with a count of one. The chain is built from TRBV23-1 and TRBJ2-4; maybe TRBD1 (5 bases). TRBV23-1 has ORF status, its function being uncertain. The CDR3 length is 17 residues. With 1 base removed from V and 8 bases from J, the gap between germline ends came to 21 bases. Here the CDR3 DNA reads TGCGCCAGCAGTCAATTAAGGTTTTGGGGCAGGGTCGACATTCAGTACTTC. This codes for CASSQLRFWGRVDIQYF.

The rearrangement uses TRBV30 and TRBJ1-5, with 8 positions matching TRBD1. This CDR3 is built from 13 residues. CDR1 and CDR2 (germline): GTSNPN, SVGIG (reference sequence). Germline trimming cut 2 bases from V and 8 bases from J; bases unmatched to any gene: 5. CDR3 nucleotides: TGTGCCTGGAGTTATGCAGGGGGCAAGCCCCAGCATTTT. Protein: CAWSYAGGKPQHF.

The chain joins TRBV7-9 to TRBJ2-7; D is ambiguous. The CDR3 length is 15 residues. The germline V gene encodes CDR1 SEHNR and CDR2 FQNEAQ (reference sequence). V shed 5 bases and J shed 3 bases, with 17 bases lying between them. CDR3 in amino acids: CASSITLKESYEQYF. For the CDR3, the DNA is TGTGCCAGCAGCATAACTCTTAAAGAGAGCTACGAGCAGTACTTC.

The chain combines TRBV9 with TRBJ2-2; no definite D call. The CDR3 spans 13 residues. Germline values: CDR1 SGDLS, CDR2 YYNGEE. Trimming cost V 4 bases and J 6 bases, with 10 bases left between them. CDR3 amino acids: CASSQIVSGELFF. In DNA, the CDR3 is TGTGCCAGCAGCCAGATAGTTTCCGGGGAGCTGTTTTTT. Full variable domain (missing parts from reference TRBV9 and TRBJ2-2): DSGVTQTPKHLITATGQRVTLRCSPRSGDLSVYWYQQSLDQGLQFLIQYYNGEERAKGNILERFSAQQFPDLHSELNLSSLELGDSALYFCASSQIVSGELFFGEGSRLTVL.